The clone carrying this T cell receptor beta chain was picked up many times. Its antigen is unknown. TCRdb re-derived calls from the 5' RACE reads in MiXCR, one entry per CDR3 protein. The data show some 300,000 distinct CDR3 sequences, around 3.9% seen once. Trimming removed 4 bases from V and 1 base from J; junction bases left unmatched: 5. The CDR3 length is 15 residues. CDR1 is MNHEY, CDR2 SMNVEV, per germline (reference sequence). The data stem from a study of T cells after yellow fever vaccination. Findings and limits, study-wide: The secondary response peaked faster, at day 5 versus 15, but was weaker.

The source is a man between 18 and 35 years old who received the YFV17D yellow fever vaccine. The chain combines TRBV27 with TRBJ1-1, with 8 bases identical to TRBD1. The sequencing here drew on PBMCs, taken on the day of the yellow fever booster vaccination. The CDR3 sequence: CASSSGGTGNTEAFF. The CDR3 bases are TGTGCCAGCAGTTCCGGCGGGACAGGGAACACTGAAGCTTTCTTT.